The next 10 T cell receptor beta chains were all read from a single sample in a study of T-cell reconstitution after alpha-beta-depleted transplantation in children. Unique molecular identifiers featured in how the TCRbeta library was prepared. TCRdb analysed the PCR reads with MiXCR anew, one entry per CDR3 protein. The data contain hundreds of thousands of distinct CDR3 sequences, 8.5% to 10% of them singletons. Sequenced material: PBMCs from the stem cell graft donor, taken from the stem cell graft. The receptors stem from a human donor who donated a stem cell graft to a child with acute lymphoblastic leukemia.

This clonotype showed up many times. The V call is TRBV12-3 or TRBV12-4, the J call TRBJ1-4; the match to TRBD1 covers 10 bases. The CDR3 totals 16 residues. Losses at the gene ends were 8 bases for V and 8 bases for J; bases not matched to a gene: 14. The CDR3 sequence is CASSGTGDEGREKLFF. The DNA for the CDR3 is TGTGCCAGCTCCGGGACAGGGGATGAGGGAAGGGAAAAACTGTTTTTT.

Ten or more counts support this clonotype. The chain uses TRBV10-1 and TRBJ2-2, with D hard to call. Trimming removed 4 bases at V and 0 bases at J, with 6 bases between. In germline, CDR1 is WNHNN, CDR2 SYGVQD (reference sequence). This CDR3 contains 14 residues. Here the CDR3 DNA reads TGCGCCAGCAGTGGACACACGAACACCGGGGAGCTGTTTTTT. As protein: CASSGHTNTGELFF.

This clonotype was detected a few times. The chain has TRBV5-1 and TRBJ2-5; no clear D gene. Germline V gene data show CDR1 as SGHRS and CDR2 as YFSETQ. There are 14 residues in the CDR3. Trimming took 5 bases from V and 2 from J, leaving 13 bases between them. Written as DNA, the CDR3 is TGCGCCAGCAGACTCGAGTTGGGGCAAGAGACCCAGTACTTC. It encodes CASRLELGQETQYF.

The table lists this clonotype with a few counts. V is TRBV7-2 and J is TRBJ2-7, with D maybe TRBD2 (5 bases). Germline CDR1 is SGHTA and CDR2 is FQGNSA. This CDR3 comprises 14 residues. V lost 7 bases, J lost 0 bases, and 13 bases lay in between. The CDR3: CASIPRTYSYEQYF. CDR3 bases: TGTGCCAGCATCCCCCGGACTTACTCCTACGAGCAGTACTTC.

A few counts support this clonotype. V and J are TRBV7-9 and TRBJ1-2; TRBD1 might be the D (6 bases). This CDR3 comprises 14 residues. V dropped 1 base and J dropped 6 bases, with 12 bases sitting between them. In germline, CDR1 is SEHNR, CDR2 FQNEAQ (reference sequence). CDR3: CASSLVSGGHGYTF. The CDR3 DNA is TGTGCCAGCAGCTTAGTTTCTGGGGGCCATGGCTACACCTTC.

The chain combines TRBV20-1 with TRBJ2-1; 15 nucleotides align to TRBD2. Trimming removed 5 bases from V and 4 bases from J; junction bases left unmatched: 6. Germline V gene lookup returns CDR1 DFQATT and CDR2 SNEGSKA (reference sequence). The length of the CDR3 is 16 residues. The CDR3 region is CSARTSGGARYNEQFF. The CDR3 DNA reads TGCAGTGCTCGGACTAGCGGGGGGGCAAGGTACAATGAGCAGTTCTTC.

This clonotype has a count of ten or more. CDR3 DNA: TGTGCCAGCAGCCCTTTGACAGGGACAGATACGCAGTATTTT. It codes for CASSPLTGTDTQYF. The V call is TRBV14, the J call TRBJ2-3; TRBD1 agrees at 7 bases. Per germline, CDR1 SGHDN and CDR2 FVKESK. This CDR3 has 14 amino acids. With 4 bases clipped from V and 3 bases from J, the junction kept 4 bases outside the gene matches.

The chain joins TRBV6-5 to TRBJ2-1, with 14 bases matching TRBD2. The CDR3 length is 17 residues. From germline, CDR1 is MNHEY and CDR2 SVGAGI. The J segment lost 4 bases and the V segment lost 2 bases, leaving 4 bases of the junction unmatched. The DNA of the CDR3 is TGTGCCAGCAGTTACCAGGGACTAGCGGGGGTTTACAATGAGCAGTTCTTC. Translating gives CASSYQGLAGVYNEQFF.

This clonotype was seen at least ten times. The V gene is TRBV7-9, the J gene TRBJ1-1, with a possible D match to TRBD1 (6 bases). The CDR3 is 15 residues long. Germline assignment: CDR1 SEHNR and CDR2 FQNEAQ (reference sequence). Trimming took 5 bases from V and 6 from J, leaving 19 bases between them. CDR3 loop: CASSDRDTFSAEAFF. DNA for the CDR3: TGTGCCAGCAGCGATCGGGACACTTTTAGTGCTGAAGCTTTCTTT. The whole variable domain, remainder taken from reference TRBV7-9 and TRBJ1-1, is DTGVSQNPRHKITKRGQNVTFRCDPISEHNRLYWYRQTLGQGPEFLTYFQNEAQLEKSRLLSDRFSAERPKGSFSTLEIQRTEQGDSAMYLCASSDRDTFSAEAFFGQGTRLTVV.

The table lists this clonotype with many counts. The chain uses TRBV5-1 and TRBJ2-6; D call uncertain. The CDR3 runs 17 residues. V was trimmed by 1 base and J by 0 bases, leaving 11 bases between them. Germline values: CDR1 SGHRS, CDR2 YFSETQ. CDR3 loop: CASSLSGRPSGANVLTF. The DNA for the CDR3 is TGCGCCAGCAGCTTGAGTGGTCGGCCCTCTGGGGCCAACGTCCTGACTTTC.